This entry lists 26 T cell receptor beta chains sequenced from one sample in a study of blood T cells in healthy people across ages. Primed by a sample-barcoded 5' primer and a J-beta primer mix, a second PCR proceeded for about 6 to 12 cycles. TCRdb reprocessed the 5' RACE reads via MiXCR and lists one record per CDR3 protein. The table has about 1,400,000 distinct CDR3 sequences, 59% seen once; the top ten hold over 5.5%. Specimen: blood. Source of these receptors: a man aged 18 to 30 in good health.

The chain links TRBV29-1 to TRBJ1-1; no firm D call. CDR1 is SQVTM, CDR2 ANQGSEA, per germline. The CDR3 length is 13 residues. V lost 7 bases and J lost 2, with 14 bases in between. The CDR3 loop is CSGAQAYNTEAFF. The CDR3 nucleotides are TGCAGCGGGGCCCAGGCCTATAACACTGAAGCTTTCTTT.

The J gene is TRBJ2-1, the V gene TRBV2; 9 positions agree with TRBD2. Germline V lookup: CDR1 SNHLY, CDR2 FYNNEI. The CDR3 is 15 residues long. V lost 4 bases and J lost 8; bases outside the gene matches: 9. The CDR3 region is CASSGVGLAVYEQFF. The CDR3 coding sequence is TGTGCCAGCAGTGGGGTGGGACTAGCCGTCTATGAGCAGTTCTTC. Variable domain in full (rest from reference TRBV2 and TRBJ2-1): EPEVTQTPSHQVTQMGQEVILRCVPISNHLYFYWYRQILGQKVEFLVSFYNNEISEKSEIFDDQFSVERPDGSNFTLKIRSTKLEDSAMYFCASSGVGLAVYEQFFGPGTRLTVL.

In its sample, this clonotype was seen once. In DNA form, the CDR3 reads TGTGCCAGCAGTTTGGGACACCAGGAAAAACTGTTTTTT. Translating gives CASSLGHQEKLFF. The chain uses TRBV27 and TRBJ1-4; possible D gene TRBD1, 6 bases. The V and J ends lost 3 bases and 8 bases respectively, with 10 bases between them. The CDR3 sequence is 13 residues long. Germline loops: CDR1 MNHEY, CDR2 SMNVEV (reference sequence). Using reference TRBV27 and TRBJ1-4 for the parts outside the CDR3, the full variable domain is EAQVTQNPRYLITVTGKKLTVTCSQNMNHEYMSWYRQDPGLGLRQIYYSMNVEVTDKGDVPEGYKVSRKEKRNFPLILESPSPNQTSLYFCASSLGHQEKLFFGSGTQLSVL.

The rearrangement uses TRBV6-1 and TRBJ2-7; the D gene is possibly TRBD2 (6 bases). The CDR3 is 14 residues long. Trimming removed 7 bases at V and 0 bases at J, with 13 bases between. Germline lookup yields CDR1 MNHNS and CDR2 SASEGT. The CDR3 nucleotides are TGTGCCAGCATCCCCGGGACTGCCTCCTACGAGCAGTACTTC. Protein product: CASIPGTASYEQYF.

The chain has TRBV4-1 and TRBJ2-1; 15 bases map to TRBD2. Germline values: CDR1 MGHRA, CDR2 YSYEKL. The CDR3 sequence is 15 residues long. The trim removed 4 bases at V and 10 bases at J, leaving 5 bases unmatched. CDR3 DNA sequence: TGCGCCAGCAGCCCCCTCGGGACTAGCGGGGGGGAGCAGTTCTTC. It codes for CASSPLGTSGGEQFF.

The genes are TRBV27 and TRBJ2-7; possibly TRBD1 for D (5 bases). CDR1 and CDR2 (germline): MNHEY, SMNVEV (reference sequence). V lost 2 bases and J 3 bases, leaving 11 bases between the germline ends. The CDR3 sequence is 14 residues long. As DNA, the CDR3 is TGTGCCAGCAGTTTACCCGACAGACACTACGAGCAGTACTTC. It is translated as CASSLPDRHYEQYF.

This sequence joins TRBV2 and TRBJ2-7; maybe TRBD2 (6 bases). V was cut by 6 bases and J by 6 bases, with 9 bases left in between. Germline V gene sequence: CDR1 SNHLY, CDR2 FYNNEI. The CDR3 is 11 residues long. Here the CDR3 reads CASRAGFEQYF. CDR3 sequence (DNA): TGTGCCAGCAGGGCGGGGTTCGAGCAGTACTTC.

The rearrangement links TRBV7-8 to TRBJ1-5; D gene unclear. CDR1 SGHVS and CDR2 FQNEAQ come from the germline V gene. Trimming pared 3 bases from V and 5 bases from J, leaving 14 bases between. The CDR3 covers 15 residues. CDR3 DNA: TGTGCCAGCAGCTTCCTCGGAGGTGCCGATCAGCCCCAGCATTTT. It yields the protein CASSFLGGADQPQHF.

Comments on this clonotype: The junction differs from germline at one of its ends, possibly a read error. CDR3 amino acids: CSAIPSGSTDAQYF. In DNA form, the CDR3 reads TGCAGCGCCATACCTAGCGGGAGTACAGATGCGCAGTATTTT. This chain connects TRBV29-1 to TRBJ2-3; 10 bases match TRBD2. CDR1 is SQVTM and CDR2 is ANQGSEA in the germline V gene. This CDR3 comprises 14 residues.

The chain couples TRBV29-1 to TRBJ2-7; 9 bases agree with TRBD1. CDR3 length: 13 residues. V lost 8 bases and J lost 7; bases outside the gene matches: 12. CDR1 and CDR2 (germline): SQVTM, ANQGSEA. The chain's CDR3 is CSIPGTGSSEQYF. The CDR3 DNA is TGCAGCATACCCGGGACAGGGAGTTCGGAGCAGTACTTC.

The rearrangement uses TRBV7-9 and TRBJ1-5, with D uncertain. The CDR3 is 14 residues long. Germline V CDR1 and CDR2: SEHNR, FQNEAQ (reference sequence). Trimming stripped 4 bases from V and 4 bases from J, with 11 bases between. The CDR3 bases are TGTGCCAGCAGCTGGTCAGGATCTAATCAGCCCCAGCATTTT. Residues: CASSWSGSNQPQHF.

This rearrangement joins TRBV25-1 to TRBJ1-2, with 7 bases matching TRBD1. Trimming at V came to 7 bases and at J to 7 bases, leaving 12 bases not matched to a gene. The germline V gene encodes CDR1 MGHDK and CDR2 SYGVNS. There are 14 residues in the CDR3. The CDR3 coding sequence is TGTGCCAGCACCCCAAGGGGGCCCGGGGTTGGCTACACCTTC. As protein: CASTPRGPGVGYTF.

The chain couples TRBV6-6 to TRBJ1-1; D not certain. The CDR3 runs 12 residues. CDR1 is MNHNY, CDR2 SVGAGI, per germline (reference sequence). The germline V and J ends were trimmed by 6 bases and 7 bases, with 12 bases remaining between them. This CDR3 is CASSYIRGEAFF. The CDR3 coding sequence is TGTGCCAGCAGCTACATTCGGGGTGAAGCTTTCTTT.

This chain links TRBV27 with TRBJ2-1; 9 positions match TRBD2. In germline, CDR1 is MNHEY, CDR2 SMNVEV (reference sequence). The ends lost 4 bases at V and 3 bases at J; junction bases unmatched: 16. This CDR3 contains 19 residues. The CDR3 is CASSCPLGYSGGDYNEQFF. The CDR3 coding sequence is TGTGCCAGCAGTTGCCCTTTAGGGTATAGCGGGGGTGACTACAATGAGCAGTTCTTC.

This chain connects TRBV9 to TRBJ2-3, with 11 bases lining up with TRBD2. The CDR3 loop spans 16 amino acids. V dropped 4 bases and J dropped 2; count of bases not matched to a gene: 6. The germline CDR1 and CDR2 sequences are SGDLS and YYNGEE. The CDR3 spells CASSFGLAGPTDTQYF. The CDR3 DNA sequence: TGTGCCAGCAGCTTCGGACTAGCGGGCCCCACAGATACGCAGTATTTT. Full variable domain (outside the CDR3, taken from reference TRBV9 and TRBJ2-3): DSGVTQTPKHLITATGQRVTLRCSPRSGDLSVYWYQQSLDQGLQFLIQYYNGEERAKGNILERFSAQQFPDLHSELNLSSLELGDSALYFCASSFGLAGPTDTQYFGPGTRLTVL.

This clonotype was counted only a few times. The chain's CDR3 is CASNPTSGSYEQYF. CDR3 nucleotide sequence: TGTGCCAGCAACCCGACTAGCGGGAGCTACGAGCAGTACTTC. This chain joins TRBV2 and TRBJ2-7; 12 nucleotides align to TRBD2. Germline lookup yields CDR1 SNHLY and CDR2 FYNNEI. V was pared by 7 bases and J by 3 bases, with 4 bases of the junction left unmatched. This CDR3 has 14 residues.

The V and J genes are TRBV29-1 and TRBJ1-2; D uncertain. V was shortened by 4 bases and J by 4 bases, with 10 bases between the two germline ends. There are 12 residues in the CDR3. Germline-derived CDR1 and CDR2 are SQVTM and ANQGSEA. CDR3 in amino acids: CSVGRVPYGYTF. The CDR3 DNA sequence: TGCAGCGTTGGGAGGGTTCCCTATGGCTACACCTTC.

The J gene is TRBJ1-6, the V gene TRBV3-1, with TRBD1 matching 7 bases. There are 13 residues in the CDR3. Germline-derived CDR1 and CDR2 are LGHDT and YNNKEL (reference sequence). V shed 3 bases, J shed 10 bases, and the junction held 3 bases outside the gene matches. DNA for the CDR3: TGTGCCAGCAGCCACGACAGGGAGTCACCCCTCCACTTT. Encoded protein: CASSHDRESPLHF.

The chain is built from TRBV14 and TRBJ1-1, with 7 nucleotides matching TRBD1. The CDR3 is 15 amino acids. J gave up 2 bases and V 2 bases, and 5 bases lay outside the gene matches. Germline-derived CDR1 and CDR2 are SGHDN and FVKESK. CDR3 residues: CASSQNRQGNTEAFF. The DNA of the CDR3 is TGTGCCAGCAGCCAAAACCGACAGGGCAACACTGAAGCTTTCTTT.

A few counts support this clonotype. The chain recombines TRBV12-3 or TRBV12-4 with TRBJ2-4; D call uncertain. The CDR3 covers 16 residues. Trimming left V 6 bases short and J 7 bases short, with 22 bases between. As DNA, the CDR3 is TGTGCCAGCAGCCATAGGGCCTTTAGGGAAGGGAACATTCAGTACTTC. This translates into CASSHRAFREGNIQYF.

The rearrangement joins TRBV30 to TRBJ1-4; D gene unclear. The CDR3 has 13 amino acids. V was shortened by 0 bases and J by 5 bases, with 7 bases between the two germline ends. In germline, CDR1 is GTSNPN, CDR2 SVGIG (reference sequence). The CDR3 protein is CAWSVQTNEKLFF. CDR3 coding DNA: TGTGCCTGGAGTGTACAGACAAATGAAAAACTGTTTTTT.

This clonotype was counted a few times. Written as DNA, the CDR3 is TGTGCCAGCAGCCAAGGGGGGGCCCCATTATACAATGAGCAGTTCTTC. The encoded protein is CASSQGGAPLYNEQFF. V gene TRBV4-2 combines with J gene TRBJ2-1; D is tentatively TRBD1 or TRBD2 (6 bases each). The germline gives CDR1 LGHNA, CDR2 YNFKEQ. CDR3 length: 16 amino acids. Between the trimmed V and J ends, which lost 1 base and 4 bases, there was a span of 14 bases.

This chain connects TRBV6-5 to TRBJ2-2; no firm D call. In germline, CDR1 is MNHEY, CDR2 SVGAGI. The CDR3 extends over 12 amino acids. V was shortened by 7 bases and J by 4 bases, with 7 bases between the two germline ends. The CDR3 here is CASIGSTGELFF. DNA for the CDR3: TGTGCCAGCATAGGCAGCACCGGGGAGCTGTTTTTT.

The chain is built from TRBV27 and TRBJ2-2; no firm D call. Germline lookup yields CDR1 MNHEY and CDR2 SMNVEV (reference sequence). Trimming stripped 4 bases from V and 1 base from J, with 13 bases between. The CDR3 contains 16 residues. This chain's CDR3 is CASSSHIGRNTGELFF. The CDR3 region has the DNA TGTGCCAGCAGTTCCCACATAGGACGGAACACCGGGGAGCTGTTTTTT.

The rearrangement links TRBV5-1 to TRBJ2-1, with 7 bases that match TRBD2. Trimming took 4 bases from V and 5 from J; bases not matched to a gene: 9. In germline, CDR1 is SGHRS, CDR2 YFSETQ. The CDR3 loop spans 15 amino acids. The CDR3 sequence is CASSRRTSAHNEQFF. The CDR3 DNA is TGCGCCAGCAGCAGGAGGACTAGTGCGCACAATGAGCAGTTCTTC.

V usage is TRBV20-1 and J usage is TRBJ2-3; possible D gene TRBD2, 7 bases. Germline CDR1 reads DFQATT; CDR2 reads SNEGSKA (reference sequence). CDR3 length: 15 amino acids. V shed 0 bases and J shed 4 bases, with 14 bases lying between them. DNA of the CDR3: TGCAGTGCTAGAGATGGTGGGGGGGCCCCAGATACGCAGTATTTT. Its translation is CSARDGGGAPDTQYF.